One sample yielded the 25 T cell receptor beta chains listed below, sequenced in a study of cytomegalovirus exposure and HLA in healthy donors. Primers: 60 Vbeta forward and 13 Jbeta reverse. Assay used: immunoSEQ multiplex PCR; TCRdb lists only in-frame clones, some missing. The sample includes fewer than 150,000 clones, under 70% seen only once; the top ten take about 7.7%. The specimen was PBMCs. The receptors originated from a man aged 18 to 30 in good health and CMV-seropositive.

The chain recombines TRBV6-6 with TRBJ1-1; 9 bases line up with TRBD1. CDR3 length equals 15 residues. J gave up 6 bases and V 6 bases, and 11 bases lay outside the gene matches. Germline V gene data show CDR1 as MNHNY and CDR2 as SVGAGI (reference sequence). CDR3 residues: CASSRGGQGGSEAFF. The DNA of the CDR3 is TGTGCCAGCAGCCGAGGGGGACAGGGAGGTTCTGAAGCTTTCTTT.

The chain is built from TRBV5-6 and TRBJ2-1; 8 positions match TRBD1. The CDR3 contains 14 residues. The germline gives CDR1 SGHDT, CDR2 YYEEEE. J lost 8 bases, V lost 2 bases, and 6 bases had no gene match. CDR3 nucleotides: TGTGCCAGCAGCTTTGGACAGGGTGCGGATGAGCAGTTCTTC. Its translation is CASSFGQGADEQFF.

This clone was detected only a few times. This rearrangement joins TRBV5-1 to TRBJ1-5, with 12 bases identical to TRBD1. CDR1 is SGHRS, CDR2 YFSETQ, per germline. The V segment lost 3 bases and the J segment 5 bases; nucleotides outside the gene matches: 12. The CDR3 extends over 18 amino acids. This chain's CDR3 is CASSSGTGGWPVDQPQHF. CDR3 sequence (DNA): TGCGCCAGCAGCTCCGGGACAGGGGGCTGGCCGGTCGATCAGCCCCAGCATTTT.

This clone has just one count. The chain is built from TRBV9 and TRBJ1-2, with TRBD1 matching over 9 bases. Germline loops: CDR1 SGDLS, CDR2 YYNGEE. V lost 4 bases to trimming and J lost 4 bases; unmatched junction nucleotides: 11. The CDR3 is made up of 16 amino acids. For the CDR3, the DNA is TGTGCCAGCAGCCCCTCCGGGACAGGGCTTCTCTATGGCTACACCTTC. Protein product: CASSPSGTGLLYGYTF.

The CDR3 nucleotides are TGTGCCAGCAGTGAATGGGGGGCGAACACCGGGGAGCTGTTTTTT. Translation: CASSEWGANTGELFF. The chain carries TRBV2 and TRBJ2-2; D perhaps matches TRBD2 (6 bases). Per germline, CDR1 SNHLY and CDR2 FYNNEI. CDR3 length equals 15 residues. V was pared by 2 bases and J by 0 bases, with 7 bases between.

The chain employs TRBV14 and TRBJ1-1, with D perhaps TRBD1 (5 bases). Germline V lookup: CDR1 SGHDN, CDR2 FVKESK. V dropped 2 bases and J dropped 1 base, with 8 bases sitting between them. The length of the CDR3 is 14 residues. The CDR3 nucleotides read TGTGCCAGCAGCCAAAGGGGTGCGAACACTGAAGCTTTCTTT. It translates to CASSQRGANTEAFF.

The rearrangement joins TRBV5-4 to TRBJ1-1, with a tentative D call TRBD1 (6 bases). Deletions cut 6 bases from V and 8 bases from J, with 20 bases between. This CDR3 comprises 14 residues. Germline V gives CDR1 SGHNT, CDR2 YYREEE (reference sequence). The CDR3 loop is CASTPHTGPNEAFF. Written as DNA, the CDR3 is TGTGCCAGCACCCCCCACACAGGGCCAAACGAAGCTTTCTTT.

The chain uses TRBV27 and TRBJ2-3; 7 positions agree with TRBD2. With V trimmed by 4 bases and J by 1 base, 5 bases remained unmatched. CDR1 is MNHEY, CDR2 SMNVEV, per germline (reference sequence). The CDR3 spans 15 residues. CDR3 loop: CASSSWSGGTDTQYF. The CDR3 nucleotides are TGTGCCAGCAGTTCATGGAGCGGGGGCACAGATACGCAGTATTTT.

V usage is TRBV7-2 and J usage is TRBJ1-6; TRBD1 might be the D (5 bases). V was cut by 5 bases and J by 1 base, with 15 bases left in between. The CDR3 has 17 amino acids. Germline assignment: CDR1 SGHTA and CDR2 FQGNSA. CDR3 bases: TGTGCCAGCAGCCCGCGCGCAGGGTGGTCCTATAATTCACCCCTCCACTTT. Encoded protein: CASSPRAGWSYNSPLHF.

V is TRBV10-2 and J is TRBJ2-2; 12 nucleotides agree with TRBD2. Looked up from germline, CDR1 is WSHSY and CDR2 is SAAADI. V lost 10 bases to trimming and J lost 6 bases; unmatched junction nucleotides: 9. The CDR3 has 15 residues. This CDR3 is CATGGASGGAGELFF. For the CDR3, the DNA is TGCGCCACTGGGGGGGCTAGCGGGGGGGCCGGGGAGCTGTTTTTT.

The chain combines TRBV5-1 with TRBJ2-7; D may be TRBD1 (5 bases). The CDR3 extends over 15 amino acids. V was shortened by 2 bases and J by 2 bases, with 14 bases between the two germline ends. Germline CDR1 reads SGHRS; CDR2 reads YFSETQ. The CDR3 region has the DNA TGCGCCAGCAGCTTATTGGCAGGGCGACCCTACGAGCAGTACTTC. Translation: CASSLLAGRPYEQYF. Full variable domain (missing parts from reference TRBV5-1 and TRBJ2-7): KAGVTQTPRYLIKTRGQQVTLSCSPISGHRSVSWYQQTPGQGLQFLFEYFSETQRNKGNFPGRFSGRQFSNSRSEMNVSTLELGDSALYLCASSLLAGRPYEQYFGPGTRLTVT.

The V and J genes are TRBV2 and TRBJ1-6; 10 nucleotides line up with TRBD1. CDR3 length: 14 amino acids. Germline CDR1 and CDR2: SNHLY and FYNNEI. Unmatched junction bases numbered 2, after V lost 4 bases and J lost 8 bases. The CDR3 coding sequence is TGTGCCAGCAGTGGTGGACAGGGGGATTCACCCCTCCACTTT. It specifies CASSGGQGDSPLHF.

The chain links TRBV27 to TRBJ1-1; 8 bases align to TRBD1. V lost 4 bases to trimming and J lost 1 base; unmatched junction nucleotides: 2. This CDR3 region has 14 residues. Germline CDR1 and CDR2: MNHEY and SMNVEV (reference sequence). CDR3 residues: CASSSDRANTEAFF. CDR3 bases: TGTGCCAGCAGTTCGGACAGGGCGAACACTGAAGCTTTCTTT.

This clone was seen once. The CDR3 here is CASSSTGEGTEAFF. The DNA of the CDR3 is TGTGCCAGCAGCTCGACAGGGGAAGGCACTGAAGCTTTCTTT. J is TRBJ1-1 and V is TRBV5-4; 8 bases agree with TRBD1. Germline V lookup: CDR1 SGHNT, CDR2 YYREEE (reference sequence). J gave up 4 bases and V 3 bases, and 5 bases lay outside the gene matches. The CDR3 is made up of 14 amino acids.

The chain combines TRBV5-1 with TRBJ2-6; a weak D match, TRBD1 (5 bases). The V end was cut by 0 bases, the J end by 0 bases, with 16 bases between. The germline V gene encodes CDR1 SGHRS and CDR2 YFSETQ. The CDR3 is 19 amino acids. The CDR3 bases are TGCGCCAGCAGCTTGGTAGGGGCAGGGTTGAGCTCTGGGGCCAACGTCCTGACTTTC. Translating gives CASSLVGAGLSSGANVLTF.

J is TRBJ2-2 and V is TRBV5-1; 7 bases match TRBD1. Trimming removed 4 bases from V and 4 bases from J; junction bases left unmatched: 7. CDR3 length equals 15 residues. Germline V lookup: CDR1 SGHRS, CDR2 YFSETQ. CDR3 bases: TGCGCCAGCAGCGGGACAGTTCCTGTCACCGGGGAGCTGTTTTTT. This gives the protein CASSGTVPVTGELFF. The whole variable domain, remainder taken from reference TRBV5-1 and TRBJ2-2, is KAGVTQTPRYLIKTRGQQVTLSCSPISGHRSVSWYQQTPGQGLQFLFEYFSETQRNKGNFPGRFSGRQFSNSRSEMNVSTLELGDSALYLCASSGTVPVTGELFFGEGSRLTVL.

J is TRBJ2-5 and V is TRBV5-1; 9 nucleotides line up with TRBD2. The CDR3 extends over 16 amino acids. V lost 5 bases, J lost 4 bases, and 12 bases stayed unmatched. The germline V gene encodes CDR1 SGHRS and CDR2 YFSETQ. The CDR3 nucleotides read TGCGCCAGCAGTACCTTAAATAGCGGGGGCCTAGAGACCCAGTACTTC. This codes for CASSTLNSGGLETQYF. The full variable domain, completed using reference TRBV5-1 and TRBJ2-5, is KAGVTQTPRYLIKTRGQQVTLSCSPISGHRSVSWYQQTPGQGLQFLFEYFSETQRNKGNFPGRFSGRQFSNSRSEMNVSTLELGDSALYLCASSTLNSGGLETQYFGPGTRLLVL.

The rearrangement uses TRBV2 and TRBJ1-6; TRBD1 might be the D (5 bases). The CDR3 covers 11 residues. Germline-derived CDR1 and CDR2 are SNHLY and FYNNEI. V was clipped by 4 bases and J by 14 bases, with 9 bases between them. CDR3 nucleotides: TGTGCCAGCAGTGTAGGGGATTCCCTCCACTTT. It yields the protein CASSVGDSLHF.

This clone was observed a few times. The genes are TRBV28 and TRBJ1-1; D possibly corresponds to TRBD1 (6 bases). Trimming removed 8 bases from V and 5 bases from J, with 21 bases in between. This CDR3 is 15 amino acids long. CDR1 MDHEN and CDR2 SYDVKM come from the germline V gene. CDR3 bases: TGTGCCAGCTCACCCCCTGGGGGGGGCTATACTGAAGCTTTCTTT. Amino acid sequence: CASSPPGGGYTEAFF.

There are a few counts of this clone. The rearrangement links TRBV6-5 to TRBJ2-5, with 8 positions matching TRBD1. CDR3 length: 15 amino acids. After removal of 6 bases from V and 1 base from J, the junction contained 7 bases not matched to a gene. Germline-derived CDR1 and CDR2 are MNHEY and SVGAGI. The CDR3 DNA reads TGTGCCAGCAGCAGGGGACAGGTCCGCCAAGAGACCCAGTACTTC. It translates to CASSRGQVRQETQYF.

The CDR3 loop is CASSQEGLGSYNEQFF. CDR3 nucleotide sequence: TGTGCCAGTAGCCAAGAGGGTCTCGGCTCCTACAATGAGCAGTTCTTC. The chain carries TRBV19 and TRBJ2-1, with D possibly matching TRBD2 (5 bases). Germline V gene data show CDR1 as LNHDA and CDR2 as SQIVND (reference sequence). The CDR3 length is 16 residues. The ends were cut back, 6 bases at V and 0 bases at J, with 15 bases in the middle.

V and J are TRBV2 and TRBJ2-2; 10 bases align to TRBD1. The CDR3 runs to 16 residues. V dropped 6 bases and J dropped 5; count of bases not matched to a gene: 9. The V gene's germline CDR1 is SNHLY and CDR2 FYNNEI. The DNA of the CDR3 is TGTGCCAGCAGAGAAAGGACAGGGGGAGGTACCGGGGAGCTGTTTTTT. Residues: CASRERTGGGTGELFF.

The chain employs TRBV7-9 and TRBJ1-5; 7 bases map to TRBD1. Trimming removed 1 base from V and 2 bases from J; junction bases left unmatched: 5. Per the germline V gene, CDR1 is SEHNR and CDR2 is FQNEAQ (reference sequence). The CDR3 length is 16 residues. This CDR3 is CASSLDRGGGNQPQHF. Here the CDR3 DNA reads TGTGCCAGCAGCTTAGACAGGGGCGGGGGCAATCAGCCCCAGCATTTT. The full variable domain, in which reference TRBV7-9 and TRBJ1-5 provide the parts outside the CDR3, is DTGVSQNPRHKITKRGQNVTFRCDPISEHNRLYWYRQTLGQGPEFLTYFQNEAQLEKSRLLSDRFSAERPKGSFSTLEIQRTEQGDSAMYLCASSLDRGGGNQPQHFGDGTRLSIL.

The J gene is TRBJ2-3, the V gene TRBV28; 8 nucleotides align to TRBD1. The germline gives CDR1 MDHEN, CDR2 SYDVKM. V was pared by 6 bases and J by 6 bases, with 14 bases of the junction left unmatched. The CDR3 has 16 residues. In DNA, the CDR3 is TGTGCCAGCAGCGACTCGGGCAGGGGGCTCCCCGATACGCAGTATTTT. As protein: CASSDSGRGLPDTQYF.

The chain joins TRBV5-1 to TRBJ2-3; 8 bases map to TRBD1. The ends lost 7 bases at V and 4 bases at J; junction bases unmatched: 8. Per the germline V gene, CDR1 is SGHRS and CDR2 is YFSETQ. The CDR3 runs to 14 residues. As DNA, the CDR3 is TGCGCCAGCCAATTTGCAGGGGGCGCAGATACGCAGTATTTT. This encodes CASQFAGGADTQYF.